Following are 17 T cell receptor beta chains from one sample sequenced in a study of regulatory T cells in long-lasting Graves disease. Stated time point: newly diagnosed GD, antithyroid drugs for less than 3 months. The TCR library was made from RNA extracted from PBMCs. Assembly of TCR beta libraries relied on iRepertoire HTBI primers together with Arm-PCR of CDR3 regions. TCRdb re-called the multiplex PCR reads with MiXCR, one entry per CDR3 protein. The sample carries under 300,000 distinct CDR3 sequences, 15% to 20% recorded once. These data were likewise used in another study, on T cells in Graves' hyperthyroidism and ophthalmopathy.

Sequences were derived from peripheral blood mononuclear cells (PBMCs), sampled at new diagnosis, from a patient treated with antithyroid drugs. These receptor sequences come from a woman aged 25 to 45 with Graves disease.

This clonotype has ten or more counts. This chain connects TRBV11-3 to TRBJ2-7, with no clear D. V lost 0 bases to trimming and J lost 4 bases, with 13 bases between them. Germline assignment: CDR1 SGHNT and CDR2 YENEEA. This CDR3 contains 15 residues. The CDR3 here is CASSLDSRHGYEQYF. As DNA, the CDR3 is TGTGCCAGCAGCTTAGACTCCCGCCACGGGTACGAGCAGTACTTC.

Of note for this clonotype: Possible read error: a much larger clone is one base away. The chain employs TRBV7-6 and TRBJ1-4, with 7 bases aligning to TRBD1. This CDR3 has 17 amino acids. The V gene's germline CDR1 is SGHVS and CDR2 FNYEAQ. Germline trimming cut 5 bases from V and 7 bases from J; bases unmatched to any gene: 16. The CDR3 region has the DNA TGTGCCAGCAGCAACCAGACGACAGGGTGGTATAGTGAAAAACTGTTTTTT. As protein: CASSNQTTGWYSEKLFF. The full variable domain, rest sourced from reference TRBV7-6 and TRBJ1-4, is GAGVSQSPRYKVTKRGQDVALRCDPISGHVSLYWYRQALGQGPEFLTYFNYEAQQDKSGLPNDRFSAERPEGSISTLTIQRTEQRDSAMYRCASSNQTTGWYSEKLFFGSGTQLSVL.

This clonotype came up many times. This chain links TRBV2 with TRBJ1-5, with D perhaps matching TRBD1 (5 bases). The CDR3 length is 15 residues. V was cut by 1 base and J by 2 bases, with 9 bases left in between. Germline loops: CDR1 SNHLY, CDR2 FYNNEI. Here the CDR3 reads CASSEGLGGNQPQHF. In DNA, the CDR3 is TGTGCCAGCAGTGAAGGTCTGGGGGGCAATCAGCCCCAGCATTTT.

V usage is TRBV7-2 and J usage is TRBJ1-1, with a weak D call TRBD1 (6 bases). Trimming shortened V by 7 bases and J by 4 bases, and 13 bases separated the two germline ends. CDR1 SGHTA and CDR2 FQGNSA come from the germline V gene. This CDR3 spans 13 amino acids. CDR3 in DNA: TGTGCCAGCATCCTCAGGGGAGGCACTGAAGCTTTCTTT. Translating gives CASILRGGTEAFF. The whole variable domain, filled in from reference TRBV7-2 and TRBJ1-1, reads GAGVSQSPSNKVTEKGKDVELRCDPISGHTALYWYRQSLGQGLEFLIYFQGNSAPDKSGLPSDRFSAERTGGSVSTLTIQRTQQEDSAVYLCASILRGGTEAFFGQGTRLTVV.

The CDR3 protein is CASSETTGLQETQYF. CDR3 nucleotide sequence: TGTGCCAGCAGTGAAACGACAGGCCTCCAAGAGACCCAGTACTTC. The chain combines TRBV9 with TRBJ2-5, with D possibly being TRBD1 (6 bases). Germline-derived CDR1 and CDR2 are SGDLS and YYNGEE. V lost 5 bases and J 1 base, leaving 15 bases between the germline ends. CDR3 size: 15 residues. The full variable domain, its missing parts supplied by reference TRBV9 and TRBJ2-5, is DSGVTQTPKHLITATGQRVTLRCSPRSGDLSVYWYQQSLDQGLQFLIQYYNGEERAKGNILERFSAQQFPDLHSELNLSSLELGDSALYFCASSETTGLQETQYFGPGTRLLVL.

The gene calls are TRBV6-5 and TRBJ1-5, with D tentatively TRBD1 (5 bases). This CDR3 comprises 14 residues. CDR1 is MNHEY, CDR2 SVGAGI, per germline. V lost 2 bases and J 4 bases, leaving 9 bases between the germline ends. As DNA, the CDR3 is TGTGCCAGCAGTTACGAGCGGGGGAATCAGCCCCAGCATTTT. Translated, it gives CASSYERGNQPQHF.

This clonotype was recorded at least ten times. This chain uses TRBV20-1 with TRBJ2-5; 10 bases fit TRBD2. Unmatched junction bases numbered 8, after V lost 6 bases and J lost 4 bases. Germline V gene lookup returns CDR1 DFQATT and CDR2 SNEGSKA (reference sequence). CDR3 size: 14 residues. CDR3 sequence (DNA): TGCAGTGCCCTAGCGGGGGCCCAGGGAGAGACCCAGTACTTC. Amino acids: CSALAGAQGETQYF.

In this sample, this clonotype turned up many times. The V and J genes are TRBV5-5 and TRBJ2-2; 7 nucleotides line up with TRBD2. With 3 bases clipped from V and 6 bases from J, the junction kept 5 bases outside the gene matches. The CDR3 has 14 residues. CDR1 is SGHKS and CDR2 is YYEKEE in the germline V gene (reference sequence). The CDR3 here is CASSSTTSSGELFF. The DNA of the CDR3 is TGTGCCAGCAGCTCCACGACTAGCTCCGGGGAGCTGTTTTTT.

This clonotype was found many times. This rearrangement joins TRBV3-1 to TRBJ1-3; no clear D. The V end was cut by 8 bases, the J end by 0 bases, with 14 bases between. The CDR3 is made up of 15 amino acids. Germline V gene sequence: CDR1 LGHDT, CDR2 YNNKEL (reference sequence). CDR3 sequence: CASGAGWDSGNTIYF. The CDR3 DNA is TGTGCCAGCGGTGCAGGATGGGACTCTGGAAACACCATATATTTT.

This clonotype was found many times. J is TRBJ1-1 and V is TRBV10-3; D uncertain. Germline loops: CDR1 ENHRY, CDR2 SYGVKD. V was cut by 4 bases and J by 0 bases, with 9 bases left in between. The CDR3 totals 14 residues. The DNA for the CDR3 is TGTGCCATCAGTGGAGGGCAAATGAACACTGAAGCTTTCTTT. This gives the protein CAISGGQMNTEAFF.

J is TRBJ1-1 and V is TRBV11-2; D gene unclear. The CDR3 sequence is 13 residues long. V lost 1 base, J lost 7 bases, and 10 bases lay in between. Germline loops: CDR1 SGHAT, CDR2 FQNNGV. CDR3 sequence: CASSLAAWSEAFF. The CDR3 DNA is TGTGCCAGCAGCTTAGCCGCTTGGAGTGAAGCTTTCTTT.

This clonotype occurred many times. The chain is built from TRBV2 and TRBJ2-2; weak D call: TRBD1 (6 bases). The CDR3 runs 14 residues. Trimming shortened V by 3 bases and J by 3 bases, and 8 bases separated the two germline ends. Germline CDR1 is SNHLY and CDR2 is FYNNEI. CDR3 sequence reads: CASSDNRDTGELFF. In DNA form, the CDR3 reads TGTGCCAGCAGTGACAACAGGGACACCGGGGAGCTGTTTTTT.

The table lists this clonotype with a count of one. The gene calls are TRBV7-2 and TRBJ2-1; TRBD1 matches at 8 bases. Gene TRBJ1-1 matches the end of the DNA better, so the J call may be wrong. This CDR3 is built from 14 residues. Germline-derived CDR1 and CDR2 are SGHTA and FQGNSA. The CDR3 is CASSFDRGSTEAFF. In DNA form, the CDR3 reads TGTGCCAGCAGCTTCGACAGGGGAAGTACTGAAGCTTTCTTT.

With regard to this clonotype: This could be a read error, since a much larger clone is one nucleotide away. J is TRBJ2-5 and V is TRBV7-2; no definite D call. The CDR3 has 16 residues. Trimming left V 5 bases short and J 5 bases short, with 21 bases between. Per germline, CDR1 SGHTA and CDR2 FQGNSA. The CDR3 loop reads CASSTDGSFRWETQYF. In nucleotides, the CDR3 is TGTGCCAGCAGCACGGACGGTAGCTTTCGTTGGGAGACCCAGTACTTC.

This clonotype was picked up many times. The chain recombines TRBV19 with TRBJ1-2; perhaps TRBD1 as D (6 bases). Germline CDR1 reads LNHDA; CDR2 reads SQIVND (reference sequence). V was cut by 6 bases and J by 1 base, with 15 bases left in between. This CDR3 region has 15 residues. The CDR3 DNA follows: TGTGCCAGTAGGGAGACAGGAGGGAGTAACTATGGCTACACCTTC. As protein: CASRETGGSNYGYTF. Drawing the rest from reference TRBV19 and TRBJ1-2, the complete variable domain is DGGITQSPKYLFRKEGQNVTLSCEQNLNHDAMYWYRQDPGQGLRLIYYSQIVNDFQKGDIAEGYSVSREKKESFPLTVTSAQKNPTAFYLCASRETGGSNYGYTFGSGTRLTVV.

Ten or more counts support this clonotype. One end of the junction varies from germline; a read error may be responsible. J is TRBJ2-7 and V is TRBV5-1, with D unresolved. Germline V gene data show CDR1 as SGHRS and CDR2 as YFSETQ. CDR3 length equals 12 residues. As DNA, the CDR3 is TGTGCCAGCAGCAAGGTATCCTACGAGCAGTACTTC. This codes for CASSKVSYEQYF. Complete variable domain (other parts from reference TRBV5-1 and TRBJ2-7): KAGVTQTPRYLIKTRGQQVTLSCSPISGHRSVSWYQQTPGQGLQFLFEYFSETQRNKGNFPGRFSGRQFSNSRSEMNVSTLELGDSALYLCASSKVSYEQYFGPGTRLTVT.

The table lists this clonotype with many counts. The rearrangement links TRBV27 to TRBJ1-4; the D gene is possibly TRBD1 (6 bases). The CDR3 totals 15 residues. Germline loops: CDR1 MNHEY, CDR2 SMNVEV (reference sequence). V was cut by 6 bases and J by 8 bases, with 19 bases left in between. The CDR3: CASSERGGGEEKLFF. Written as DNA, the CDR3 is TGTGCCAGCAGCGAGAGGGGAGGGGGGGAGGAAAAACTGTTTTTT. The whole variable domain, filled in from reference TRBV27 and TRBJ1-4, reads EAQVTQNPRYLITVTGKKLTVTCSQNMNHEYMSWYRQDPGLGLRQIYYSMNVEVTDKGDVPEGYKVSRKEKRNFPLILESPSPNQTSLYFCASSERGGGEEKLFFGSGTQLSVL.